The 2 T cell receptor beta chains reported below all come from one sample, sequenced in a study of human T cells and chemical hapten exposure. The time point here: pre-sensitization, week 0. The treatment is: therapeutic diphenylcyclopropenone sensitization with weekly scalp DPC. TCRdb reprocessed the RACE reads with MiXCR, giving one entry per CDR3 protein. The sample lists 35,000 to 40,000 distinct CDR3 sequences, 8% to 11% occurring once. The sample was whole blood, taken in connection with sensitization to the hapten diphenylcyclopropenone (DPC). Receptors were obtained from a man aged 30 to 39 with alopecia areata. Some clones in this sample may be carry-over from other donors' samples.

The chain combines TRBV12-3 or TRBV12-4 with TRBJ1-4; no clear D. Deletions cut 6 bases from V and 0 bases from J, with 8 bases between. The CDR3 runs 14 residues. The CDR3 protein is CASSHLSTNEKLFF. CDR3 in DNA: TGTGCCAGCAGCCATCTCTCAACTAATGAAAAACTGTTTTTT.

This rearrangement joins TRBV5-1 to TRBJ1-1; no definite D call. V was trimmed by 5 bases and J by 0 bases, leaving 8 bases between them. The CDR3 is 13 amino acids. Germline CDR1 and CDR2: SGHRS and YFSETQ. The DNA for the CDR3 is TGCGCCAGCAGTAGTGTTTTGAACACTGAAGCTTTCTTT. Protein product: CASSSVLNTEAFF. The variable domain in full, completed from reference TRBV5-1 and TRBJ1-1, reads KAGVTQTPRYLIKTRGQQVTLSCSPISGHRSVSWYQQTPGQGLQFLFEYFSETQRNKGNFPGRFSGRQFSNSRSEMNVSTLELGDSALYLCASSSVLNTEAFFGQGTRLTVV.